The 31 T cell receptor beta chains listed next were all sequenced from one sample in a study of cytomegalovirus exposure and HLA in healthy donors. The primer mix had 60 Vbeta and 13 Jbeta primers. Clones were sequenced by immunoSEQ multiplex PCR, and TCRdb holds only the in-frame ones, with some missing. Among tens of thousands of clones listed, roughly two thirds were seen once. The sequenced sample was PBMCs. The receptors stem from a man aged 45 to 65 in good health and CMV-seronegative.

The V and J genes are TRBV6-5 and TRBJ1-1; D uncertain. Trimming cost V 10 bases and J 1 base, with 10 bases left between them. Germline loops: CDR1 MNHEY, CDR2 SVGAGI. The CDR3 runs 12 residues. This CDR3 is CATQRGNTEAFF. The CDR3 DNA reads as TGTGCCACACAACGGGGGAACACTGAAGCTTTCTTT.

The chain carries TRBV5-4 and TRBJ2-1; 10 bases are shared with TRBD1. The CDR3 loop spans 16 amino acids. The germline V gene encodes CDR1 SGHNT and CDR2 YYREEE (reference sequence). V was clipped by 4 bases and J by 5 bases; unmatched bases: 9. The CDR3 DNA follows: TGTGCCAGCAGCCCGGGACAGGGGATATCTCACAATGAGCAGTTCTTC. This encodes CASSPGQGISHNEQFF. Complete variable domain (other parts from reference TRBV5-4 and TRBJ2-1): ETGVTQSPTHLIKTRGQQVTLRCSSQSGHNTVSWYQQALGQGPQFIFQYYREEENGRGNFPPRFSGLQFPNYSSELNVNALELDDSALYLCASSPGQGISHNEQFFGPGTRLTVL.

The V and J genes are TRBV7-9 and TRBJ1-2; 8 positions agree with TRBD1. The CDR3 totals 13 residues. With V trimmed by 7 bases and J by 6 bases, 7 bases remained unmatched. The germline V gene has CDR1 SEHNR and CDR2 FQNEAQ (reference sequence). The CDR3 loop is CASTLQGADGYTF. CDR3 nucleotides: TGTGCCAGCACCCTGCAGGGGGCGGATGGCTACACCTTC.

The V call is TRBV10-3, the J call TRBJ2-3; 7 bases line up with TRBD1. CDR3 length equals 19 residues. Germline trimming cut 4 bases from V and 0 bases from J; bases unmatched to any gene: 16. The V gene's germline CDR1 is ENHRY and CDR2 SYGVKD. This CDR3 is CAISAVDRARDLSTDTQYF. The CDR3 DNA sequence: TGTGCCATCAGTGCCGTCGACAGGGCGAGGGACCTTAGCACAGATACGCAGTATTTT.

CDR3 bases: TGTGCCTGGAGCGCTGGGGGGGCAGGGAGAAACTATGGCTACACCTTC. Its protein product is CAWSAGGAGRNYGYTF. The rearrangement links TRBV30 to TRBJ1-2; weak D call: TRBD1 (6 bases). Trimming cost V 3 bases and J 2 bases, with 19 bases left between them. From germline, CDR1 is GTSNPN and CDR2 SVGIG (reference sequence). This CDR3 spans 16 amino acids.

Notes on this clone: The conserved phenylalanine or tryptophan is not found at the CDR3 terminus, so this likely reflects a read error. CDR3 coding DNA: TGCGCCAGCAGCCCGACGTTGGGCTATGGCTACACCCTC. This translates into CASSPTLGYGYTL. This chain links TRBV5-1 with TRBJ1-2; D is ambiguous. This CDR3 has 13 amino acids. V was trimmed by 4 bases and J by 4 bases, leaving 11 bases between them. Germline CDR1 and CDR2: SGHRS and YFSETQ.

The gene calls are TRBV9 and TRBJ1-6; D may be TRBD1 (5 bases). The CDR3 extends over 15 amino acids. Trimming shortened V by 0 bases and J by 7 bases, and 11 bases separated the two germline ends. The germline gives CDR1 SGDLS, CDR2 YYNGEE. CDR3 coding DNA: TGTGCCAGCAGCGTAGCGGCAGGGAGGAATTCACCCCTCCACTTT. This translates into CASSVAAGRNSPLHF.

The chain couples TRBV6-1 to TRBJ2-7; no firm D call. Trimming stripped 2 bases from V and 3 bases from J, with 17 bases between. This CDR3 region has 16 residues. The germline V gene encodes CDR1 MNHNS and CDR2 SASEGT. The CDR3 bases are TGTGCCAGCAGTGAACGTCCACCCTCAACTATCTACGAGCAGTACTTC. Translated: CASSERPPSTIYEQYF.

The genes are TRBV5-1 and TRBJ2-5; 14 bases fit TRBD2. Looked up from germline, CDR1 is SGHRS and CDR2 is YFSETQ. The CDR3 covers 20 residues. The V gene end was trimmed by 0 bases and the J gene end by 5 bases; junction bases not matched to a gene: 15. CDR3 nucleotide sequence: TGCGCCAGCAGCTTGGGTCTCGGGGGACTAGCGGGGGCCCGACGGGAGACCCAGTACTTC. Translation: CASSLGLGGLAGARRETQYF.

The genes are TRBV6-6 and TRBJ2-1; tentative D call: TRBD2 (7 bases). The germline V gene encodes CDR1 MNHNY and CDR2 SVGAGI (reference sequence). With 7 bases removed from V and 5 bases from J, the gap between germline ends came to 18 bases. This CDR3 comprises 15 residues. CDR3 loop: CASTPGGPGHNEQFF. The DNA of the CDR3 is TGTGCCAGCACCCCGGGGGGCCCGGGGCACAATGAGCAGTTCTTC.

This clone was detected once. This sequence joins TRBV18 and TRBJ1-6; D perhaps matches TRBD1 (5 bases). Germline V gene data show CDR1 as KGHSH and CDR2 as LQKENI. The CDR3 runs to 16 residues. Trimming cost V 3 bases and J 7 bases, with 16 bases left between them. The CDR3 DNA sequence: TGTGCCAGCTCACCCATCGACAGCTTTCCCAATTCACCCCTCCACTTT. Amino acid sequence: CASSPIDSFPNSPLHF. Drawing the rest from reference TRBV18 and TRBJ1-6, the complete variable domain is NAGVMQNPRHLVRRRGQEARLRCSPMKGHSHVYWYRQLPEEGLKFMVYLQKENIIDESGMPKERFSAEFPKEGPSILRIQQVVRGDSAAYFCASSPIDSFPNSPLHFGNGTRLTVT.

J is TRBJ2-7 and V is TRBV9; 10 bases map to TRBD1. This CDR3 has 16 residues. V gave up 2 bases and J gave up 2 bases; unmatched junction bases: 7. The germline CDR1 and CDR2 sequences are SGDLS and YYNGEE. In DNA form, the CDR3 reads TGTGCCAGCAGCGTCGCCGGGACAGGGGTACCCTACGAGCAGTACTTC. Protein product: CASSVAGTGVPYEQYF.

The chain's CDR3 is CASSPRQGLSEKLFF. CDR3 in DNA: TGCGCCAGCAGCCCCAGACAGGGTCTTTCTGAAAAACTGTTTTTT. This chain joins TRBV5-1 and TRBJ1-4; 7 nucleotides agree with TRBD1. J gave up 7 bases and V 4 bases, and 10 bases lay outside the gene matches. CDR1 is SGHRS and CDR2 is YFSETQ in the germline V gene. This CDR3 comprises 15 residues.

V and J are TRBV18 and TRBJ1-5, with 9 bases identical to TRBD1. The CDR3 has 15 amino acids. V lost 2 bases to trimming and J lost 7 bases; unmatched junction nucleotides: 6. CDR1 and CDR2 from the germline V gene are KGHSH and LQKENI. The CDR3 sequence is CASSPGTGILQPQHF. CDR3 coding DNA: TGTGCCAGCTCACCAGGGACAGGGATCTTACAGCCCCAGCATTTT.

This clone was seen more than once but under ten times. The V gene is TRBV5-4, the J gene TRBJ1-2; D is undetermined. In germline, CDR1 is SGHNT, CDR2 YYREEE (reference sequence). This CDR3 has 13 amino acids. V was pared by 4 bases and J by 3 bases, with 10 bases between. CDR3 sequence reads: CASSPGSDYGYTF. In nucleotides, the CDR3 is TGTGCCAGCAGCCCGGGTTCTGACTATGGCTACACCTTC.

Details on this clone: Other DNA variants within this sample encode the same CDR3. The gene calls are TRBV2 and TRBJ2-5; tentatively, D is TRBD1 (5 bases). Germline CDR1 is SNHLY and CDR2 is FYNNEI. The CDR3 consists of 15 residues. V gave up 5 bases and J gave up 5 bases, with 18 bases separating them. This chain's CDR3 is CASSLYQGAGETQYF. CDR3 bases: TGTGCCAGCAGTCTGTACCAGGGTGCCGGGGAGACCCAGTACTTC.

The chain is built from TRBV2 and TRBJ1-5, with a possible D match to TRBD1 (5 bases). The length of the CDR3 is 16 residues. Germline V lookup: CDR1 SNHLY, CDR2 FYNNEI. V was cut by 4 bases and J by 2 bases, with 15 bases left in between. The CDR3 nucleotides are TGTGCCAGCAGTGTAGTGGACACGGCTGGCAATCAGCCCCAGCATTTT. Translation gives CASSVVDTAGNQPQHF. The entire variable domain, with the rest obtained from reference TRBV2 and TRBJ1-5, is as follows: EPEVTQTPSHQVTQMGQEVILRCVPISNHLYFYWYRQILGQKVEFLVSFYNNEISEKSEIFDDQFSVERPDGSNFTLKIRSTKLEDSAMYFCASSVVDTAGNQPQHFGDGTRLSIL.

J is TRBJ2-7 and V is TRBV19, with a weak D call TRBD2 (5 bases). Germline V CDR1 and CDR2: LNHDA, SQIVND (reference sequence). V was pared by 3 bases and J by 4 bases, with 7 bases between. There are 12 residues in the CDR3. The CDR3 DNA follows: TGTGCCAGTAGTATGAGAGGGTACGAGCAGTACTTC. Protein: CASSMRGYEQYF.

The rearrangement uses TRBV2 and TRBJ2-1; D is uncertain. The ends were cut back, 4 bases at V and 8 bases at J, with 12 bases in the middle. The CDR3 is made up of 13 amino acids. Germline CDR1 reads SNHLY; CDR2 reads FYNNEI. The CDR3 DNA is TGTGCCAGCAGTGTCGCTTGGTCGGATGAGCAGTTCTTC. This encodes CASSVAWSDEQFF.

This sequence joins TRBV2 and TRBJ1-4, with 7 bases identical to TRBD1. Germline V lookup: CDR1 SNHLY, CDR2 FYNNEI. The CDR3 has 15 amino acids. Germline trimming cut 6 bases from V and 5 bases from J; bases unmatched to any gene: 9. The CDR3 here is CASRALTGLNEKLFF. CDR3 in DNA: TGTGCCAGCAGAGCCCTGACAGGGTTGAATGAAAAACTGTTTTTT.

This clone is medium-sized within its sample. The chain uses TRBV5-1 and TRBJ1-1; D perhaps matches TRBD1 (6 bases). The germline V and J ends were trimmed by 5 bases and 1 base, with 12 bases remaining between them. The CDR3 has 14 amino acids. Germline CDR1 and CDR2: SGHRS and YFSETQ. CDR3 region: CASSTGTPNTEAFF. In DNA form, the CDR3 reads TGCGCCAGCAGTACAGGGACCCCGAACACTGAAGCTTTCTTT.

This sequence joins TRBV19 and TRBJ2-7; D possibly corresponds to TRBD1 (6 bases). Germline CDR1 and CDR2: LNHDA and SQIVND (reference sequence). The CDR3 consists of 15 residues. The V end was cut by 4 bases, the J end by 0 bases, with 13 bases between. The CDR3 loop reads CASSTTGLGSYEQYF. The CDR3 DNA reads TGTGCCAGTAGTACCACAGGGTTGGGCTCCTACGAGCAGTACTTC. Full variable domain (rest looked up from reference TRBV19 and TRBJ2-7): DGGITQSPKYLFRKEGQNVTLSCEQNLNHDAMYWYRQDPGQGLRLIYYSQIVNDFQKGDIAEGYSVSREKKESFPLTVTSAQKNPTAFYLCASSTTGLGSYEQYFGPGTRLTVT.

The chain recombines TRBV27 with TRBJ2-7; 7 bases line up with TRBD2. This CDR3 comprises 16 residues. In germline, CDR1 is MNHEY, CDR2 SMNVEV (reference sequence). V was pared by 6 bases and J by 2 bases, with 13 bases of the junction left unmatched. The DNA of the CDR3 is TGTGCCAGCAGCCCCTCCGCCGGGGAGGGAACCTACGAGCAGTACTTC. The encoded protein is CASSPSAGEGTYEQYF.

This sequence joins TRBV7-9 and TRBJ1-1; the D is unclear. The CDR3 sequence is 9 residues long. Germline V gives CDR1 SEHNR, CDR2 FQNEAQ (reference sequence). V lost 2 bases, J lost 14 bases, and 6 bases lay in between. CDR3 sequence (DNA): TGTGCCAGCAGCTTACCCCTATTCTTT. As protein: CASSLPLFF.

The chain links TRBV12-1 to TRBJ1-5; no DNA check was done on the table's D call, TRBD1. TRBV12-1 is listed as a pseudogene. This CDR3 contains 15 residues. The CDR3: CAASLYRASNQPQHF. CDR3 coding DNA: TGTGCCGCTTCCCTGTACAGGGCTAGCAATCAGCCCCAGCATTTT.

The chain uses TRBV19 and TRBJ1-5; no clear D. The CDR3 has 17 residues. In germline, CDR1 is LNHDA, CDR2 SQIVND (reference sequence). V lost 5 bases, J lost 2 bases, and 19 bases lay in between. As DNA, the CDR3 is TGTGCCAGTAGTTACGAACCTCGGGGTCGGGGCAATCAGCCCCAGCATTTT. It translates to CASSYEPRGRGNQPQHF.

The chain recombines TRBV2 with TRBJ1-2; a weak D match, TRBD1 (6 bases). This CDR3 spans 14 amino acids. Germline CDR1 SNHLY, CDR2 FYNNEI. V shed 4 bases and J shed 2 bases, with 11 bases lying between them. Here the CDR3 reads CASSVRQGNYGYTF. CDR3 nucleotides: TGTGCCAGCAGTGTGCGGCAGGGGAACTATGGCTACACCTTC.

V gene TRBV4-1 combines with J gene TRBJ1-1, with 10 bases aligning to TRBD1. The CDR3 loop spans 14 amino acids. Germline V lookup: CDR1 MGHRA, CDR2 YSYEKL. With 4 bases clipped from V and 1 base from J, the junction kept 0 bases outside the gene matches. The CDR3 protein is CASSRTGGNTEAFF. In DNA, the CDR3 is TGCGCCAGCAGCCGGACAGGGGGGAACACTGAAGCTTTCTTT.

Note on this clone: One junction end disagrees with the germline gene, perhaps due to a read error. The chain has TRBV7-9 and TRBJ1-5; maybe TRBD1 (6 bases). Per germline, CDR1 SEHNR and CDR2 FQNEAQ (reference sequence). There are 16 residues in the CDR3. The DNA for the CDR3 is TGTTCCAGCAGCTTAGGGGGGCAGACTAGCAATCAGCCCCAGCATTTT. Translated: CSSSLGGQTSNQPQHF. Full variable domain (remainder filled in from reference TRBV7-9 and TRBJ1-5): DTGVSQNPRHKITKRGQNVTFRCDPISEHNRLYWYRQTLGQGPEFLTYFQNEAQLEKSRLLSDRFSAERPKGSFSTLEIQRTEQGDSAMYLCSSSLGGQTSNQPQHFGDGTRLSIL.

J is TRBJ1-5 and V is TRBV6-1; D is unresolved. The CDR3 contains 14 residues. The V gene's germline CDR1 is MNHNS and CDR2 SASEGT. The V end lost 4 bases, the J end lost 3 bases, and 10 bases lay between the germline ends. The DNA for the CDR3 is TGTGCCAGCAGTGTCCATGTAGACAATCAGCCCCAGCATTTT. It codes for CASSVHVDNQPQHF.

The rearrangement joins TRBV19 to TRBJ2-6; a possible D gene is TRBD2 (6 bases). Per germline, CDR1 LNHDA and CDR2 SQIVND (reference sequence). The CDR3 spans 16 residues. V gave up 5 bases and J gave up 3 bases, with 14 bases separating them. Here the CDR3 reads CASSAQRAGGANVLTF. DNA for the CDR3: TGTGCCAGTAGTGCCCAAAGAGCGGGTGGGGCCAACGTCCTGACTTTC.